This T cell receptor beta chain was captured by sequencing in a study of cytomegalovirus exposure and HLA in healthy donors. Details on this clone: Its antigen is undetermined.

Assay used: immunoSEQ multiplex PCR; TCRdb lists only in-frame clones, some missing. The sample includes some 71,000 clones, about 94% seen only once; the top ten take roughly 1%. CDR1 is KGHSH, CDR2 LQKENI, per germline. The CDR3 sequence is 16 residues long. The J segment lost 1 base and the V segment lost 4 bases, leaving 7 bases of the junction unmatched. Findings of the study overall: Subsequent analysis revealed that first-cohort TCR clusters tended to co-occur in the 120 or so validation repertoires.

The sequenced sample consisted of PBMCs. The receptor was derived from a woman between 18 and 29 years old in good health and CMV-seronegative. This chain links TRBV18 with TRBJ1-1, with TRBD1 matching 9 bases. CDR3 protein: CASSLYRDRENTEAFF. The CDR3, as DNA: TGTGCCAGCTCACTTTACCGGGACAGGGAGAACACTGAAGCTTTCTTT.